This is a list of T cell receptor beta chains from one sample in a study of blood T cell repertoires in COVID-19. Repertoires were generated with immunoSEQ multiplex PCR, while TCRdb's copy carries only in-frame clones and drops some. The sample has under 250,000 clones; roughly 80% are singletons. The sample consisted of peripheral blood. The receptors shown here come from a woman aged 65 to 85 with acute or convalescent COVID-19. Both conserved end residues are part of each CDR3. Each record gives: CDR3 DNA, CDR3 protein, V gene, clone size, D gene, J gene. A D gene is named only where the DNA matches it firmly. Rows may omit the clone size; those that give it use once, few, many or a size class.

TGTGCCACCAGTGACTCAGGGCGGGTAGCGGGGGGCACAGATACGCAGTATTTT | CATSDSGRVAGGTDTQYF | TRBV24-1 | . | TRBD2 | TRBJ2-3
TGCGCCAGCAGCCAAGAAGAGGACTATGGCTACACCTTC | CASSQEEDYGYTF | TRBV4-1 | . | . | TRBJ1-2
TGTGCCAGCAGTTTCGGGACAGGAATGAACACTGAAGCTTTCTTT | CASSFGTGMNTEAFF | TRBV7-2 | few | TRBD1 | TRBJ1-1
TGTGCTAGTGGTTTGGCCGGGACAACGAATACGCAGTATTTT | CASGLAGTTNTQYF | TRBV12-5 | . | . | TRBJ2-3
TGTGCCAGTAGTACCGGGACATTCTCGGGGACTGAAGCTTTCTTT | CASSTGTFSGTEAFF | TRBV19 | few | . | TRBJ1-1
TGTGCCAGCAGTTACTCCCAGCGGGGGGCCTACGAGCAGTACTTC | CASSYSQRGAYEQYF | TRBV6-5 | . | TRBD2 | TRBJ2-7
TGTGCCAGCAGCCGTCAGGGACTTGAAAAGACTGAAGCTTTCTTT | CASSRQGLEKTEAFF | TRBV3-1/TRBV3-2 | . | . | TRBJ1-1
TGCGCCAGCGAAACAGGGGCCGGCAATGAGCAGTTCTTC | CASETGAGNEQFF | TRBV10-1 | . | TRBD1 | TRBJ2-1
TGTGCCAGCAGCTTAAGACTCGCAACTAATGAAAAACTGTTTTTT | CASSLRLATNEKLFF | TRBV7-2 | . | . | TRBJ1-4
TGTGCCAGCAGTTACGGGACAGGGTTCTACGAGCAGTACTTC | CASSYGTGFYEQYF | TRBV6-2/TRBV6-3 | . | TRBD1 | TRBJ2-7
TGTGCCAGCTCCCAGGATAAGAACACTGAAGCTTTCTTT | CASSQDKNTEAFF | TRBV18 | once | . | TRBJ1-1
TGTGCCAGCAGCTTAAGGGCAGGGTCGAATTCACCCCTCCACTTT | CASSLRAGSNSPLHF | TRBV5-6 | . | . | TRBJ1-6
TGCGCCAGCAGCGAAGGGACAGGCACAGATACGCAGTATTTT | CASSEGTGTDTQYF | TRBV5-1 | . | TRBD1 | TRBJ2-3
TGTGCCAGCAGTTACTCTAGACAGTTGTCCTACGAGCAGTACTTC | CASSYSRQLSYEQYF | TRBV6-5 | . | . | TRBJ2-7
TGTGCCAGCAGCTTAGACAGCATTCAGTACTTC | CASSLDSIQYF | TRBV7-2 | . | . | TRBJ2-4
TGTGCCAGCATAGAGGGGGCCGGGACAGGGGTTCATCAGCCCCAGCATTTT | CASIEGAGTGVHQPQHF | TRBV2 | . | TRBD1 | TRBJ1-5
TGTGCCAGTAGTATATCCCCCGGACAACTTGGCGGCTACACCTTC | CASSISPGQLGGYTF | TRBV19 | . | . | TRBJ1-2
TGTGCCAGCAGGACCTTAGCGGGGGGGCCTCACGGGGAGCTGTTTTTT | CASRTLAGGPHGELFF | TRBV2 | . | TRBD2 | TRBJ2-2
TGTGCCAGCAGCGTAGCTATAGGAGGAGGGGCTGTTGGCAATGAGCAGTTCTTC | CASSVAIGGGAVGNEQFF | TRBV9 | . | . | TRBJ2-1
TGTGCCAGCTCGCAGGTTAACACCGGGGAGCTGTTTTTT | CASSQVNTGELFF | TRBV18 | . | . | TRBJ2-2
TGTGCCAGCAGCGTGGGGCCGTGGCAGTACTTC | CASSVGPWQYF | TRBV9 | . | . | TRBJ2-7
TGTGCCAGCAGTTACCAAGGACAGATGAACACCGGGGAGCTGTTTTTT | CASSYQGQMNTGELFF | TRBV6-5 | . | . | TRBJ2-2
TGTGCCAGCAGAGAGAACAGGCTTCAAGAGACCCAGTACTTC | CASRENRLQETQYF | TRBV7-2 | . | . | TRBJ2-5
TGCGCCAGCAGTAAATACAGGGGGCTAGATGAAGCTTTCTTT | CASSKYRGLDEAFF | TRBV10-1 | . | TRBD1 | TRBJ1-1
TGCAGCGGTTCTCGAACAGGGGGCCGAACTGAAGCTTTCTTT | CSGSRTGGRTEAFF | TRBV29-1 | . | TRBD1 | TRBJ1-1
TGTGCCAGCAGTTACTCGCAGGTATACAATGAGCAGTTCTTC | CASSYSQVYNEQFF | TRBV6-5 | . | . | TRBJ2-1
TGTGCCAGCAGTGACGGGGACACAACTAATGAAAAACTGTTTTTT | CASSDGDTTNEKLFF | TRBV2 | . | . | TRBJ1-4
TGTGCCAGCTCACCACCGACAGGGAATCCAAATCAGCCCCAGCATTTT | CASSPPTGNPNQPQHF | TRBV18 | . | TRBD1 | TRBJ1-5
TGTGCCAGCAGCTTGGCTGCGGCCTACGAGCAGTACTTC | CASSLAAAYEQYF | TRBV5-8 | once | . | TRBJ2-7
TGTGCCAGCAGCGTATCGGGATCTAATGAAAAACTGTTTTTT | CASSVSGSNEKLFF | TRBV9 | . | . | TRBJ1-4
TGTGCCAGCAGTTTTTCTTTTCAGCCCCAGCATTTT | CASSFSFQPQHF | TRBV12-3/TRBV12-4 | few | . | TRBJ1-5
TGTGCCAGCAGCCCTACTTGGACAGCTAACTATGGCTACACCTTC | CASSPTWTANYGYTF | TRBV7-2 | once | . | TRBJ1-2
TGTGCCATCAGGCCTGGACAGGGGGAGGGTCCGGAGACCCAGTACTTC | CAIRPGQGEGPETQYF | TRBV10-3 | . | TRBD1 | TRBJ2-5
TGTGCCAGCAGCTTGGGCTGGACTAGCGGGAACACCGGGGAGCTGTTTTTT | CASSLGWTSGNTGELFF | TRBV5-4 | . | TRBD2 | TRBJ2-2
TGTGCCAGCAGTCTCCAGGGGGACGCCGGGGAGCTGTTTTTT | CASSLQGDAGELFF | TRBV6-5 | . | TRBD1 | TRBJ2-2
TGTGTCCACAGTTCGCGGGAGGGGATCTACGAGCAGTACTTC | CVHSSREGIYEQYF | TRBV19 | . | TRBD2 | TRBJ2-7
TGTGCCAGCAGTTTTTTCAGGGTTAGTGGCTACACCTTC | CASSFFRVSGYTF | TRBV28 | . | . | TRBJ1-2
TGTGCCAGCACCCTAAATCAGGGAGGTTCGGGCGAGCAGTACTTC | CASTLNQGGSGEQYF | TRBV21-1 | few | . | TRBJ2-7
TGTGCCAGCAGCTCCCCCCTCCGGAACACTGAAGCTTTCTTT | CASSSPLRNTEAFF | TRBV7-2 | . | . | TRBJ1-1
TGTGCAAGTCGCTTAGCTGCGGGGCCCGTCACAGATACGCAGTATTTT | CASRLAAGPVTDTQYF | TRBV12-2 | . | . | TRBJ2-3
TGTGCCACCAGTGATTATGGGACAGGGCGATCTGGCTACACCTTC | CATSDYGTGRSGYTF | TRBV24-1 | . | TRBD1 | TRBJ1-2
TGTGCCACCAGTGATCCTCCCGGGACAGGGGGGAGCAATCAGCCCCAGCATTTT | CATSDPPGTGGSNQPQHF | TRBV24-1 | . | TRBD1 | TRBJ1-5
TGTGCCAGCAGCCTATCGACAGGGGTTAACTATGGCTACACCTTC | CASSLSTGVNYGYTF | TRBV4-2 | . | TRBD1 | TRBJ1-2
TGCGCCAGCAGCCAAGATCGGTGGTACGAGCAGTACTTC | CASSQDRWYEQYF | TRBV4-1 | . | . | TRBJ2-7
TGCGCCAGCAGCAACCGACAGGGAATCTACGAGCAGTACTTC | CASSNRQGIYEQYF | TRBV5-1 | . | TRBD1 | TRBJ2-7
TGTGCCAGCAGCTTAGAGCGGACAGGGGGCTACACCTTC | CASSLERTGGYTF | TRBV11-2 | few | TRBD1 | TRBJ1-2
TGTGCCAGCAGTCCTAGGACAGGGACGTATGGCTACACCTTC | CASSPRTGTYGYTF | TRBV2 | once | TRBD1 | TRBJ1-2
TGTGCCAGCAGTTACTCTCAGGGTAACTATGGCTACACCTTC | CASSYSQGNYGYTF | TRBV6-6 | . | . | TRBJ1-2
TGTGCCACCAGTGACGGACAGGGGGGGGCCAAAAACATTCAGTACTTC | CATSDGQGGAKNIQYF | TRBV24-1 | . | TRBD1 | TRBJ2-4